This T cell receptor beta chain was captured in a study of T cells in Graves' hyperthyroidism and ophthalmopathy. This clonotype was seen a few times. CDR3 length: 12 amino acids. CDR1 and CDR2 from the germline V gene are MNHNS and SASEGT. V lost 6 bases and J 5 bases, leaving 11 bases between the germline ends. RNA transcripts were the template for amplifying TCR beta CDR3 regions. The HTBI primer set was used in a first-round RT-PCR of the TCR CDR3. TCRdb redid the calling of the multiplex PCR reads with MiXCR, one entry per CDR3 protein. The sample holds more than 450,000 distinct CDR3 sequences, 20% seen once.

This sequence originates from a man aged 35 to 55 with Graves' ophthalmopathy. The genes are TRBV6-1 and TRBJ2-7; D might be TRBD2 (6 bases). Sequencing was carried out using blood. This CDR3 is CASRGSGDEQYF. The CDR3 nucleotides are TGTGCCAGCAGGGGTAGCGGAGACGAGCAGTACTTC.